This record covers a single T cell receptor (beta chain). No antigen is known for it. Primers: 60 Vbeta forward and 13 Jbeta reverse. Here immunoSEQ multiplex PCR was the method, and the copy in TCRdb shows in-frame clones only, minus some. The sample records roughly 200,000 clones, roughly 90% being singletons. This entry comes from a study of cytomegalovirus exposure and HLA in healthy donors. Findings of the study overall: A prior analysis recorded that most TCR beta V segments were productive about 87% or about 30% of the time. A missense DCLRE1C variant was associated with V- and J-gene trimming of TCR beta chains in a later analysis, and an independent cohort replicated the association.

The CDR3 covers 15 residues. CDR1 MGHRA and CDR2 YSYEKL come from the germline V gene. Trimming pared 3 bases from V and 8 bases from J, leaving 16 bases between. This receptor was obtained from a woman in her twenties or thirties in good health and CMV-seronegative. This chain connects TRBV4-1 to TRBJ1-4, with D possibly matching TRBD1 (6 bases). The sequencing sample was made of PBMCs. The CDR3 DNA reads TGCGCCAGCAGCCAGCGGACAGAGCAGATGGAAAAACTGTTTTTT. Translating it yields CASSQRTEQMEKLFF.